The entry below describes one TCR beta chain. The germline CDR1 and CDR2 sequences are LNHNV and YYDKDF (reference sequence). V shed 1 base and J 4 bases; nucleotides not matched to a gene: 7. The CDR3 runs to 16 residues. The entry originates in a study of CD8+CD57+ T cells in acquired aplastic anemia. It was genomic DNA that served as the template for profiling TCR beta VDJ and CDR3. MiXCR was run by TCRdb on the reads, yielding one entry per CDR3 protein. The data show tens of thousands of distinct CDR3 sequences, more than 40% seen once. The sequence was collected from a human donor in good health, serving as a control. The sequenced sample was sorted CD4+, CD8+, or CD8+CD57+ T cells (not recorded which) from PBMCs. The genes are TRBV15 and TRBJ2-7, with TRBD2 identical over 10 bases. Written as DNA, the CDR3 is TGTGCCACCAGCAGAGCCCACGGGACTAGCGTTTACGAGCAGTACTTC. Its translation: CATSRAHGTSVYEQYF.